Listed below are T cell receptor beta chains from one sample, sequenced in a study of blood T cell repertoires in COVID-19. TCRdb's copy holds only in-frame clones and misses some; the assay was immunoSEQ multiplex PCR. The table lists 250,000 to 400,000 clones, around 90% of them singletons. What was sequenced was peripheral blood. The receptors come from a woman aged 30 to 39 with COVID-19, enrolled during active disease. CDR3s include the opening cysteine and the closing phenylalanine or tryptophan. A D gene is named only where the DNA matches it firmly. Clone sizes are given selectively: once, few, many, or a class where the clone is expanded.

. TRBJ2-1 TRBV7-7 . CASSADSYNEQFF TGTGCCAGCAGCGCGGACAGTTACAATGAGCAGTTCTTC
. TRBJ2-7 TRBV30 TRBD1 CAWSSRDRGNEQYF TGTGCCTGGAGTTCTCGGGACAGGGGAAACGAGCAGTACTTC
. TRBJ2-2 TRBV12-3/TRBV12-4 . CASSRRNGELFF TGTGCCAGCAGTCGGAGGAACGGGGAGCTGTTTTTT
. TRBJ2-4 TRBV5-8 TRBD1 CASSLVGQDLQYF TGTGCCAGCAGCTTGGTGGGACAGGACCTGCAGTACTTC
. TRBJ1-4 TRBV6-1 TRBD1 CASSSGQGARLFF TGTGCCAGCAGTTCCGGACAGGGGGCCCGTCTGTTTTTT
. TRBJ2-3 TRBV3-1/TRBV3-2 . CASSHSGRGSTDTQYF TGTGCCAGCAGCCATTCCGGAAGAGGGAGCACAGATACGCAGTATTTT
. TRBJ2-5 TRBV24-1 . CATSEPQGQETQYF TGTGCCACCAGTGAGCCCCAGGGCCAAGAGACCCAGTACTTC
once TRBJ1-5 TRBV19 TRBD1 CASSPRRQGMWDQPQHF TGTGCCAGTAGTCCCCGTCGACAGGGGATGTGGGATCAGCCCCAGCATTTT
. TRBJ1-2 TRBV5-4 TRBD1 CASSTTGDLGYTF TGTGCCAGCAGCACCACAGGGGACCTTGGCTACACCTTC
. TRBJ2-7 TRBV4-1 . CASSQSDRAYEQYF TGCGCCAGCAGCCAATCTGACCGGGCCTACGAGCAGTACTTC
. TRBJ2-6 TRBV6-5 . CASSQRLGANVLTF TGTGCCAGCAGTCAACGGTTGGGGGCCAACGTCCTGACTTTC
once TRBJ2-1 TRBV5-4 . CASSLDRGGYNEQFF TGTGCCAGCAGCCTCGACAGGGGAGGGTACAATGAGCAGTTCTTC
. TRBJ1-1 TRBV29-1 TRBD1 CSVARGQGEAFF TGCAGCGTGGCCCGTGGACAGGGGGAAGCTTTCTTT
. TRBJ2-7 TRBV5-1 TRBD2 CASSLGTSGYEQYF TGCGCCAGCAGCTTGGGGACTAGCGGGTACGAGCAGTACTTC
. TRBJ2-1 TRBV7-8 TRBD2 CASRTGTSGYNEQFF TGTGCCAGCAGAACCGGGACTAGCGGGTACAATGAGCAGTTCTTC
. TRBJ2-1 TRBV3-1/TRBV3-2 . CASSHATTSTSRIYNEQFF TGTGCCAGCAGCCACGCAACTACTTCGACTAGTCGAATCTACAATGAGCAGTTCTTC
. TRBJ1-2 TRBV28 . CASSFNLGQTYGYTF TGTGCCAGCAGTTTTAATCTGGGCCAAACCTATGGCTACACCTTC